The sequence of this T cell receptor beta chain was determined in a study of cytomegalovirus exposure and HLA in healthy donors. Study-wide results and caveats: Immune exposure information comprised only CMV serostatus. In a later analysis, CMV-associated beta chains were mostly HLA-associated, it appeared. Sequencing had likely introduced a cluster of highly shared sequence variants as an artifact.

Healthy bone marrow donors formed the donor group. As to this clone: The antigen is undetermined.

Primers: 60 Vbeta forward and 13 Jbeta reverse. Profiling relied on immunoSEQ multiplex PCR, and the TCRdb table lists in-frame clones only, not all of them. The sample lists 150,000 or so clones; 80% were seen once. CDR3 length equals 15 residues. The V segment lost 4 bases and the J segment 3 bases; nucleotides outside the gene matches: 9. Germline CDR1 is SGDLS and CDR2 is YYNGEE. Sequencing input: PBMCs. The rearrangement uses TRBV9 and TRBJ2-7; 8 bases agree with TRBD1. The sequence was obtained from a woman in her forties in good health and CMV-seropositive. Written as DNA, the CDR3 is TGTGCCAGCAGCCCGCGGACAGGGAGTAGCTACGAGCAGTACTTC. This translates into CASSPRTGSSYEQYF.